The T cell receptor beta chain described here comes from a study of PD-1 blockade in classical Hodgkin lymphoma. The assay was immunoSEQ multiplex PCR, and TCRdb's table has in-frame clones only and misses some. The table has 45,000 to 55,000 clones, roughly 80% seen once; the top ten hold around 17%. This CDR3 contains 15 residues. Germline V gene sequence: CDR1 SGHAT, CDR2 FQDESV (reference sequence). The V and J ends lost 5 bases and 6 bases, in that order; junction bases with no gene match: 12. Study-level findings and limits: Complete responders matched newly diagnosed patients in baseline diversity.

In regard to this clone: What it recognizes is unknown.

Relapse was seen in all patients after autologous stem cell transplantation, and brentuximab vedotin exposure was variable. The material was peripheral blood mononuclear cells (PBMCs), obtained at baseline. The chain joins TRBV11-1 to TRBJ1-1, with 7 bases that match TRBD1. The sequence came from a human donor with classical Hodgkin lymphoma. CDR3 in DNA: TGTGCCAGCAGCCTAGGGGGCGGGGGACTTCCTGAAGCTTTCTTT. This gives the protein CASSLGGGGLPEAFF.